This TCR beta chain was identified in a study of CD8 T cells in Susac syndrome. The CDR3 is 13 amino acids. V lost 8 bases and J 2 bases, leaving 12 bases between the germline ends. 0.5 to 1 ug RNA was reverse transcribed with random hexamers. From the immunoSEQ multiplex PCR reads, TCRdb called clonotypes with MiXCR, one entry per CDR3 protein. The sample records under 200,000 distinct CDR3 sequences, over 85% being singletons. V and J are TRBV12-3 or TRBV12-4 and TRBJ1-1, with D possibly matching TRBD1 (5 bases). This receptor was taken from a human donor in good health. Sample: CD4+ T cells from PBMCs. Here the CDR3 reads CASDIGDNTEAFF. The CDR3 DNA is TGTGCCAGCGACATAGGGGATAACACTGAAGCTTTCTTT.